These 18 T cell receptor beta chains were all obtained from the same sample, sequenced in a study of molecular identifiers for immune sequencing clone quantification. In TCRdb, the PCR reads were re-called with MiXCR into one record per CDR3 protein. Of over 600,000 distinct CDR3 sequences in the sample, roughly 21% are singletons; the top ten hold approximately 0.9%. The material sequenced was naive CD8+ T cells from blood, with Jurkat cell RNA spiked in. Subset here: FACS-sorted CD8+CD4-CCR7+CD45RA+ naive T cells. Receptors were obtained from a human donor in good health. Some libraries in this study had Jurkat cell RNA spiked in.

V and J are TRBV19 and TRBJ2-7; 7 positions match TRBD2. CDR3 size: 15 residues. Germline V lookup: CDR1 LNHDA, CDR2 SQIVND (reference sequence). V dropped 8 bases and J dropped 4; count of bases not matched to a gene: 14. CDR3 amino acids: CASQPTGGSDYEQYF. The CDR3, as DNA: TGTGCCAGTCAACCGACTGGCGGGAGTGATTACGAGCAGTACTTC.

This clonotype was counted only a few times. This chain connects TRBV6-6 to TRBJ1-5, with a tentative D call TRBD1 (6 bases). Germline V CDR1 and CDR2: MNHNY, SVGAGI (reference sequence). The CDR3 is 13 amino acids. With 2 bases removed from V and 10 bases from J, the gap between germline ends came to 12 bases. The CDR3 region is CASSYPQGPPQHF. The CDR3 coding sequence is TGTGCCAGCAGTTACCCACAGGGACCCCCCCAGCATTTT.

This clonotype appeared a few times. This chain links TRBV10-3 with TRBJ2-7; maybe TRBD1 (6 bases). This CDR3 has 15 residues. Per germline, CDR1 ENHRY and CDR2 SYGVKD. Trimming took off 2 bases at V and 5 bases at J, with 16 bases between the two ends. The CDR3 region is CAISENRVIADEQYF. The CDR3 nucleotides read TGTGCCATCAGTGAGAACAGGGTCATAGCCGACGAGCAGTACTTC.

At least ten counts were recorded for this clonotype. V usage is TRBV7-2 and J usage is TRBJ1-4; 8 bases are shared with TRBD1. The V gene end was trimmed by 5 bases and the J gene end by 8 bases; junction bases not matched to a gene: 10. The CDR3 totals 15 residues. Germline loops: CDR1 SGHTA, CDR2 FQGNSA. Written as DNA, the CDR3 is TGTGCCAGCAGCCTAAGGACAGGGATGACAGAAAAACTGTTTTTT. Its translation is CASSLRTGMTEKLFF. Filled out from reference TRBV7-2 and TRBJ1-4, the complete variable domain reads GAGVSQSPSNKVTEKGKDVELRCDPISGHTALYWYRQSLGQGLEFLIYFQGNSAPDKSGLPSDRFSAERTGGSVSTLTIQRTQQEDSAVYLCASSLRTGMTEKLFFGSGTQLSVL.

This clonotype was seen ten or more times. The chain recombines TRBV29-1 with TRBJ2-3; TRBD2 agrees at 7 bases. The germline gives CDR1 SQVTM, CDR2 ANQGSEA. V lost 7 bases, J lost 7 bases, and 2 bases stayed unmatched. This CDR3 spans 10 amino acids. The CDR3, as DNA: TGCAGCGGCAGCGGGAATACGCAGTATTTT. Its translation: CSGSGNTQYF.

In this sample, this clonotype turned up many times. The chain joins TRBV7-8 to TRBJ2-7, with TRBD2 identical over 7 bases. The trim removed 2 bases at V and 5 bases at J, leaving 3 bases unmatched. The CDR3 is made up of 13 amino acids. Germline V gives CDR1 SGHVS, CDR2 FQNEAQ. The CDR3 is CASSLLRGDEQYF. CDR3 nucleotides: TGTGCCAGCAGCTTACTTCGGGGGGACGAGCAGTACTTC. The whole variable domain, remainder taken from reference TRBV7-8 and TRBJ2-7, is GAGVSQSPRYKVAKRGQDVALRCDPISGHVSLFWYQQALGQGPEFLTYFQNEAQLDKSGLPSDRFFAERPEGSVSTLKIQRTQQEDSAVYLCASSLLRGDEQYFGPGTRLTVT.

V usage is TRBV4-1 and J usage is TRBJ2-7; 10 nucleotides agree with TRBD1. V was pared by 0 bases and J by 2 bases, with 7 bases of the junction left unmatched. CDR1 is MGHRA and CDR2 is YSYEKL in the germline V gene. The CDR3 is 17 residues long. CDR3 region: CASSQERPGQGTYEQYF. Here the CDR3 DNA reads TGCGCCAGCAGCCAAGAACGCCCGGGACAGGGGACCTACGAGCAGTACTTC.

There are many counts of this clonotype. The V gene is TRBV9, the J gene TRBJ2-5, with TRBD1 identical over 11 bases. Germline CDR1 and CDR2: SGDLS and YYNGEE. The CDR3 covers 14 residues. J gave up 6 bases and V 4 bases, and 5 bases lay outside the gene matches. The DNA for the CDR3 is TGTGCCAGCAGCCCAGGACAGGGGGCGAAGACCCAGTACTTC. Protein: CASSPGQGAKTQYF.

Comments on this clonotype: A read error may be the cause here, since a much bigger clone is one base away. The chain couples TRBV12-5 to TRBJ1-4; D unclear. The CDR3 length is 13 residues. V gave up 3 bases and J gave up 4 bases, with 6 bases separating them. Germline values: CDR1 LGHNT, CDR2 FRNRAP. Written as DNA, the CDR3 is TGTGCTAGTGGTTTACTCGATAATGAAAAACTGTTTTTT. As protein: CASGLLDNEKLFF.

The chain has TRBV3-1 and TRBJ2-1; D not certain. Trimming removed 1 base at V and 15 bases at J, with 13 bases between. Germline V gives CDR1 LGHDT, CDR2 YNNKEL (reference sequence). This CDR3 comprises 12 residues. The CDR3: CASSQGLELGFF. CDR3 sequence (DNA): TGTGCCAGCAGCCAAGGGCTGGAGCTTGGGTTCTTC.

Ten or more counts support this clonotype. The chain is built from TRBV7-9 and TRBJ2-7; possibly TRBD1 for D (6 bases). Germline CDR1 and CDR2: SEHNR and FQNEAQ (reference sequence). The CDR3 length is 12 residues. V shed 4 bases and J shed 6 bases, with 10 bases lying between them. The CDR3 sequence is CASSYGQSEQYF. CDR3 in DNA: TGTGCCAGCAGCTACGGACAGTCCGAGCAGTACTTC. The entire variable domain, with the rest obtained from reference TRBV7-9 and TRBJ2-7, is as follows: DTGVSQNPRHKITKRGQNVTFRCDPISEHNRLYWYRQTLGQGPEFLTYFQNEAQLEKSRLLSDRFSAERPKGSFSTLEIQRTEQGDSAMYLCASSYGQSEQYFGPGTRLTVT.

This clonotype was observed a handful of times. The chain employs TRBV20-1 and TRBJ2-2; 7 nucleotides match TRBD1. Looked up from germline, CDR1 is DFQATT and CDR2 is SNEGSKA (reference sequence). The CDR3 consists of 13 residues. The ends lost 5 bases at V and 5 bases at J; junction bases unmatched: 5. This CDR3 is CSADHRGTGELFF. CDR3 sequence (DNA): TGCAGTGCTGATCACAGGGGAACCGGGGAGCTGTTTTTT.

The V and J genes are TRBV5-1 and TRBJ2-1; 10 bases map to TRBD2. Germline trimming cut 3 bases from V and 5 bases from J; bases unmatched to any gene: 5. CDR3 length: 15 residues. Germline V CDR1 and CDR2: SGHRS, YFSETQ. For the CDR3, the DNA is TGCGCCAGCAGCTCTACCGGGACTAGCGACAATGAGCAGTTCTTC. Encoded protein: CASSSTGTSDNEQFF.

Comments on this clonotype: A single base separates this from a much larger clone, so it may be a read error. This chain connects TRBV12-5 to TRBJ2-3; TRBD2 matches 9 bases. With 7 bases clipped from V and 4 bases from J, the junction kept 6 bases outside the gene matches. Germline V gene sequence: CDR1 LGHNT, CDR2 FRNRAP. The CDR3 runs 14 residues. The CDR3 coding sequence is TGTGCTAGTGCCCGCGGGAGGGCCGCAGATACGCAGTATTTT. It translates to CASARGRAADTQYF.

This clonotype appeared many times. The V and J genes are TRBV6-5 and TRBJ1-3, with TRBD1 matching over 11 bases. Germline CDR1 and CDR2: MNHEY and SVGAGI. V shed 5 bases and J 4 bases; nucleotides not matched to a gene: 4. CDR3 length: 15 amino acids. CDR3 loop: CASSLGQGVGNTIYF. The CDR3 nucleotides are TGTGCCAGCAGTCTGGGACAGGGGGTAGGAAACACCATATATTTT.

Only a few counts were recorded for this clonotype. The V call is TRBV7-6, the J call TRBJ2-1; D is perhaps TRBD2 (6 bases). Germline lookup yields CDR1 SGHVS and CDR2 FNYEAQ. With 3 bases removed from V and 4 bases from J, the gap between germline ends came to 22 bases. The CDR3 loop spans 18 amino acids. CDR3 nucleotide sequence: TGTGCCAGCAGCTTTGGGGCTGTACGGGGGTCCCCTTACAATGAGCAGTTCTTC. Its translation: CASSFGAVRGSPYNEQFF.

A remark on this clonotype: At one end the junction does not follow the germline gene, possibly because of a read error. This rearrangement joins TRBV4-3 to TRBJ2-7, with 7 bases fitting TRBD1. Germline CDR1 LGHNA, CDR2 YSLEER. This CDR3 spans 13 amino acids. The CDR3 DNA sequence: TGCGCCGGCAGCCCGGGGACAGCCTACGAGCAGTACTTC. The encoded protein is CAGSPGTAYEQYF.

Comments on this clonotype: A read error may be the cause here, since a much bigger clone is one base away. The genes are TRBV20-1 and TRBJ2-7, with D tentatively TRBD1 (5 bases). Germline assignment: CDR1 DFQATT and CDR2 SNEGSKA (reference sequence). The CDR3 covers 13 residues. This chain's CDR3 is CSATEDTNYERYF. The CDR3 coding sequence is TGCAGTGCCACCGAGGACACCAACTACGAGCGGTACTTC.